This is a list of T cell receptor beta chains from one sample in a study of T cells in Graves' hyperthyroidism and ophthalmopathy. TCRdb itself ran the multiplex PCR reads through MiXCR, one entry per CDR3 protein. The table has 550,000 to 700,000 distinct CDR3 sequences, roughly 50% seen once. Material: peripheral blood or thyroid tissue (not recorded which). The receptors were sampled from an adult woman with Graves' disease, either hyperthyroidism or ophthalmopathy (not recorded which). Each CDR3 is given with its conserved first and last residue. Each record gives: D gene, V gene, clone size, J gene, CDR3 DNA, CDR3 protein. The D gene is left open where the match is weak. Expanded clones get a size class; other rows say once, few or many, or leave the size out.

.	TRBV12-3/TRBV12-4	.	TRBJ2-5	TGTGCCAGCAGTTTAGCGGGTTTTGGACTCCAAGAGACCCAGTACTTC	CASSLAGFGLQETQYF
TRBD1	TRBV3-1	.	TRBJ1-1	TGTGCCAGCAGCCAAGCCGGACAGGGGATTCCTGAAGCTTTCTTT	CASSQAGQGIPEAFF
.	TRBV25-1	many	TRBJ1-6	TGTGCCAGCAGTGAGTTTAAAGAGGAGGTCGTGAATTCACCCCTCCACTTT	CASSEFKEEVVNSPLHF
.	TRBV18	many	TRBJ1-2	TGTGCCAGCTCACCACCGACCAGGTCGGAATATGGCTACACCTTC	CASSPPTRSEYGYTF
.	TRBV4-1	.	TRBJ2-7	TGCGCCAGCAGCCCCGGGACAAGACGCTACGAGCAGTACTTC	CASSPGTRRYEQYF
.	TRBV5-6	many	TRBJ1-1	TGTGCCAGCAGTCCCGGGACATCGAACACTGAAGCTTTCTTT	CASSPGTSNTEAFF
.	TRBV7-2	.	TRBJ2-7	TGTGCCAGCAACATCCTGGGAGAGGGGACCGTCTACGAGCAGTACTTC	CASNILGEGTVYEQYF
.	TRBV3-1	many	TRBJ2-7	TGTGCCAGCAGCCAAGAGTCCTACGAGCAGTACTTC	CASSQESYEQYF
TRBD1	TRBV15	few	TRBJ2-5	TGTGCCACCAGCGGGCGGACAGGGGCCCAAGAGACCCAGTACTTC	CATSGRTGAQETQYF
.	TRBV20-1	many	TRBJ1-5	TGCAGTGCTAGAGATAGGGAGGTAACGTTCCAAAATCAGCCCCAGCATTTT	CSARDREVTFQNQPQHF
.	TRBV15	once	TRBJ1-1	TGTGCCACCAGAGTATTCGTGAACACTGAAGCCTTCTTT	CATRVFVNTEAFF
TRBD2	TRBV29-1	.	TRBJ2-5	TGCAGCGCCTTCACTAGCGGGAGGGCTGCCCAAGAGACCCAGTACTTC	CSAFTSGRAAQETQYF
TRBD2	TRBV4-1	many	TRBJ2-5	TGCGCCAGCAGTCCTAGCGGGAGCGACGAGACCCAGTACTTC	CASSPSGSDETQYF
TRBD2	TRBV7-2	many	TRBJ2-5	TGTGCCAGCAGCCTTCGATTTGTAGGGGTTGGTAGCGGGAGAGAGACCCAGTACTTC	CASSLRFVGVGSGRETQYF
TRBD1	TRBV29-1	many	TRBJ2-5	TGCAGCTCGCAGGGGGCGGAGGAGACCCAGTACTTC	CSSQGAEETQYF
.	TRBV6-1	many	TRBJ2-6	TGTGCCAGCAGTTACAGGGTGGATCCTGCGACTGGGGCCAACGTCCTGACTTTC	CASSYRVDPATGANVLTF
.	TRBV2	.	TRBJ1-2	TGTGCCAGCAGCGGGCTGGCTGGCTACACCTTC	CASSGLAGYTF
.	TRBV9	many	TRBJ2-6	TGTGCCAGCAGCCCAAGATGGGGCTCTGGGGCCAACGTCCTGACTTTC	CASSPRWGSGANVLTF
.	TRBV30	few	TRBJ1-5	TGTGCCTGGAGTGTACGTTTCAATCAGCCCCAGCATTTT	CAWSVRFNQPQHF
.	TRBV20-1	once	TRBJ2-6	TGCAGTGCCCCGGACAGAGGATACCGGGCCAACGTCCTGACTTTC	CSAPDRGYRANVLTF
.	TRBV27	many	TRBJ1-5	TGTGCCAGCAGCCCTTCAGGTTACAATCAGCCCCAGCATTTT	CASSPSGYNQPQHF
.	TRBV2	.	TRBJ2-7	TGTGCTAGCAAGGAATTCTACGAGCAGTACTTC	CASKEFYEQYF
.	TRBV5-6	many	TRBJ1-2	TGTGCCAGCAGCACCTTTCTAGGAAGTGGCTACACCTTC	CASSTFLGSGYTF
.	TRBV20-1	many	TRBJ1-5	TGCAGTGCTAGGAGAGACAGTGATCAGCCCCAGCATTTT	CSARRDSDQPQHF
.	TRBV2	once	TRBJ1-1	TGTGCCAGCAGTGAAGTCTTGACAACTGAGAACACTGAAGCTTTCTTT	CASSEVLTTENTEAFF
TRBD2	TRBV7-8	.	TRBJ2-7	TGTGCCAGCAGCTTGGGAGGGTCGGGATACGAGCAGCACTTC	CASSLGGSGYEQHF
TRBD1	TRBV7-8	.	TRBJ2-2	TGTGCCAGCAGCTGGACAGGAAACACCGGGGAGCTGTTTTTT	CASSWTGNTGELFF
TRBD2	TRBV2	.	TRBJ2-1	TGTGCCAGCAGCCAACTAGCGGGAGGGGATGAGCAGTTCTTC	CASSQLAGGDEQFF
TRBD2	TRBV7-9	.	TRBJ2-7	TGTGCCAGCAGCTTAAGCGGGAACCGCGAGCAGTACTTC	CASSLSGNREQYF
.	TRBV11-2	.	TRBJ1-1	TGCGCCAGCAGCCCCTCAGTGGGGTTGAAGGATGAAGCTTTCTTT	CASSPSVGLKDEAFF
TRBD1	TRBV28	few	TRBJ2-7	TGTGCCAGCAGAGGGACAGGCACCTACGAGCAGTACTTC	CASRGTGTYEQYF
.	TRBV5-1	many	TRBJ2-5	TGCGCCAGCAGCTTCATTGGCCAAGAGACCCAGTACTTC	CASSFIGQETQYF
TRBD1	TRBV6-5	.	TRBJ2-5	TGTGCCAGCAAGAAGACAGGGGAGACCCAGTACTTC	CASKKTGETQYF
TRBD2	TRBV5-1	many	TRBJ2-7	TGCGCCAGACCGGGACTAGCGGCCTTTTCTCCCTACGAGCAGTACTTC	CARPGLAAFSPYEQYF
.	TRBV25-1	.	TRBJ2-6	TGTGCCAGCTCACCACCGCCAGGGCCCCCTGGGGCCAACGTCCTGACTTTC	CASSPPPGPPGANVLTF
.	TRBV7-3	.	TRBJ1-1	TGTGCCATCAGTGACCGAAAGACAGACACTGAAGCTTTCTTT	CAISDRKTDTEAFF
.	TRBV12-3/TRBV12-4	many	TRBJ1-3	TGTGCCAGCAGTTTGGTCTCTCTGGGCAACACCATATATTTT	CASSLVSLGNTIYF
.	TRBV12-3/TRBV12-4	many	TRBJ2-7	TGTGCCAGCAGTTTTTTCGGATACGAGCAGTACTTC	CASSFFGYEQYF
TRBD2	TRBV7-9	.	TRBJ2-3	TGTGCCAGCAGCCCACTAGCGGGAGGGAGAGTAGATACGCAGTATTTT	CASSPLAGGRVDTQYF
.	TRBV6-1	.	TRBJ1-5	TGTGCCAGCAGCCCCACCACAGGGTATAGATTGAGAAGCAATCAGCCCCAGCATTTT	CASSPTTGYRLRSNQPQHF
.	TRBV7-9	many	TRBJ1-3	TGTGCCTGCACTGGAAACACCATATATTTT	CACTGNTIYF
TRBD2	TRBV19	.	TRBJ2-7	TGTGCCAGCGCGACGGGGACTAGCGGGAACTACGAGCAGTACTTC	CASATGTSGNYEQYF
.	TRBV12-5	many	TRBJ1-2	TGTGCTAGTGGCTCTGAAAGCGCAAGCTATGGCTACACCTTC	CASGSESASYGYTF
.	TRBV10-2	.	TRBJ2-7	TGTGCCAGCAGTCGTGAACCCCAGGCCTACGAGCAGTACTTC	CASSREPQAYEQYF
.	TRBV11-2	.	TRBJ1-4	TGTGCCAGCAGCCCGATAGGCCTAGACGAAAAACTGTTTTTT	CASSPIGLDEKLFF
TRBD1	TRBV10-3	.	TRBJ2-5	TGTGCCATCAGCCCTCGCCGGGACAGGGTATCGCAAGAGACCCAGTACTTC	CAISPRRDRVSQETQYF
TRBD2	TRBV11-2	many	TRBJ2-7	TGTGCCAGCAGACAACCCGGGACTAGGACCTACGAGCAGTACTTC	CASRQPGTRTYEQYF
.	TRBV9	few	TRBJ1-6	TGTGCCAGCAGCGTCTTTCCGGATTCACCCCTCCACTTT	CASSVFPDSPLHF
TRBD1	TRBV15	.	TRBJ1-2	TGTGCCAGCAGCGGAGACAGGGGGAATTATGGCTACACCTTC	CASSGDRGNYGYTF
TRBD1	TRBV2	.	TRBJ2-7	TGTGCCAGCAGGGACAGGGTTACCGACGAGCAGTACTTC	CASRDRVTDEQYF
.	TRBV19	many	TRBJ2-6	TGTGCCAGTAGGACAATGGGGGGGCAGACTGGGGCCAACGTCCTGACTTTC	CASRTMGGQTGANVLTF
.	TRBV7-3	.	TRBJ1-2	TGTGCCAGCAGCCAGGGAGTAATGAACACTGGCTACACCTTC	CASSQGVMNTGYTF
TRBD2	TRBV18	few	TRBJ2-5	TGTGCCAGCTTGACTAGCGGGAGGGCCGGAGCAGGAGAGACCCAGTACTTC	CASLTSGRAGAGETQYF